The present T cell receptor (beta chain) was sequenced within a study of T cell responses to AZD1222 COVID-19 vaccine. The CDR3 spans 14 residues. The germline V gene encodes CDR1 SEHNR and CDR2 FQNEAQ (reference sequence). Unmatched junction bases numbered 3, after V lost 6 bases and J lost 0 bases. The method was immunoSEQ multiplex PCR; TCRdb's version includes in-frame clones alone and lacks a portion of them. The sample contains 100,000 to 150,000 clones, approximately 90% of which appear only once. The material was peripheral blood, obtained 28 days after the second AZD1222 dose. This chain links TRBV7-9 with TRBJ2-3, with 7 bases identical to TRBD2. The TCR comes from an adult who received the AZD1222 COVID-19 vaccine. The CDR3 DNA sequence: TGTGCCAGCAGGGGGAGGGCTAGCACAGATACGCAGTATTTT. The encoded protein is CASRGRASTDTQYF.